This TCR beta chain was sequenced during a study of cytomegalovirus exposure and HLA in healthy donors (dated by TCRdb to about 2017). With respect to the entire study: An earlier analysis of 587 of the donors reported 276 Gb of sequence data and 95 million to 120 million unique TCR beta sequences obtained from approximately 180 million T cells. An early release that covered several hundred HLA-typed donors contained approximately 300 gigabases of sequencing data and 65 million to 100 million unique TCR sequences. Four or five DR-DQ haplotypes were handled as single units for association and clustering because linkage in the cohort was strong. An earlier analysis of approximately 500 of the donors applied high-throughput TCR beta sequencing to assess whether each TCR beta V gene segment acted as functional or pseudogenic. A later analysis re-analyzed previously published TCR beta repertoires from about 730 donors and added high-resolution HLA genotyping to study TCR occurrence patterns. Donor age, sex, ethnicity and CMV serostatus were compiled together with the repertoire data. Both class I and class II loci were covered by HLA typing, at four-digit resolution. The study aimed to test whether signatures of past pathogen exposure could be identified by cataloging public T cell receptors. All discovery cohort repertoires had been generated on a single sequencing platform. Rather than using new phenotypic data, the later analysis identified candidate immune exposures from TCR beta sequences and from how often those sequences occurred across donors. The study profiled the T cell repertoires of hundreds of subjects by immunosequencing and related them to cytomegalovirus serostatus. The study combined high-throughput TCR immunosequencing, statistical association of individual TCRs with disease status, and machine learning to predict cytomegalovirus infection status. Among the roughly 390 genotyped donors, around 81% belonged to the genetic ancestry cluster associated with self-reported Caucasian donors. The number of typed donors differed by locus: roughly 629-640 for A, B, C, DRB1 and DQB1; 500 to 550 for DQA1; 600 to 610 for DPA1; and 450 to 480 for DPB1. A later genetic analysis took genome-wide SNP genotypes for about 55% of the 666 donors and used that subset as a discovery cohort. On average, around 200,000 unique TCR beta nucleotide sequences were sequenced per donor among 398 genotyped donors of the cohort, with 15% to 20% of those sequences being non-productive. In addition to the first cohort of approximately 670 subjects, a separate validation cohort of 120 different subjects was used. Study-wide findings and limitations: Across donors, most TCR sequences were observed very rarely, whereas some public TCRs were present in many individuals. An earlier analysis of approximately 590 of the donors showed that most TCR beta V segments appeared in productive rearrangements either about 90% or about 30% of the time, which broadly matched IMGT annotations. A further reported finding was that TCR beta sequences accurately predicted the HLA-A and HLA-B alleles for most subjects in the first cohort. A later analysis found that TCR association rates varied across HLA loci, with DRB1 alleles showing the most associated TCRs and HLA-C alleles the fewest. A later analysis found that HLA-associated TCR beta chains were more clonally expanded and had lower generation probabilities than equally common non-associated chains. A total of fewer than 200 TCR beta chains were listed by the study as associated with cytomegalovirus. Three of the identified cytomegalovirus-associated TCR beta chains were confirmed in vitro to be specific for cytomegalovirus antigens. Because the 87-base-pair reads could not distinguish some IMGT-functional V segments, including TRBV6-2 and TRBV6-3, those segments were excluded. V-gene and J-gene trimming of TCR beta chains was associated with a missense DCLRE1C variant in a later genetic analysis, and the association was replicated in an independent cohort. A later analysis associated 16,951 TCR beta sequences with specific HLA alleles at a false discovery rate of 0.05. According to a later analysis, parvovirus B19, influenza, CMV and Epstein-Barr virus appeared linked to several top co-occurrence clusters. Compared with the approximately 670-donor mean, donors in an Asian-associated ancestry cluster had fewer N-insertions in productive TCRs, according to a later genetic analysis. The sequencing pipeline was judged likely to have produced a cluster of highly shared sequence variants as a technical artifact. Because HLA typing was missing for some donors at each locus, association tests included only the typed subset. Because counts were too low, seventeen rarely observed V segments, including chromosome 9 orphons, were excluded from the earlier analysis of around 640 of the donors. A later analysis found that most CMV-associated TCR beta chains appeared HLA-restricted, with HLA associations seemingly driven largely by CMV exposure. When HLA alleles, especially DR and DQ, strongly co-occurred, attributing TCR associations to individual alleles was difficult. For the cohort, immune exposure information was limited to CMV serostatus. In both the original and validation cohorts, the classifier was reported to diagnose cytomegalovirus status with high specificity and sensitivity. Roughly uniform sequencing depth across donors was assumed in presence/absence analyses, although this assumption may not hold. It was suggested by the authors that the approach could potentially be generalized to other disease states and immunological phenotypes. This cohort had only TCR beta chains sequenced, and the lack of alpha or paired-chain data limited which features could be detected. Correlated functional status among segregating V segments might be attributable to linkage disequilibrium, but an unknown experimental factor could not be ruled out.

The cohort comprised more than 550 healthy bone marrow donors. Cohort members were all nominally healthy when sampled, although unrecorded immune exposures were likely present. CMV serostatus was recorded as positive for just under 300 and negative for 352 of the 666 cohort members, whereas no CMV serostatus was recorded for the donor in question. A peripheral blood sample was provided by each donor, and peripheral blood mononuclear cells were used for TCR beta sequencing. The Qiagen DNeasy Blood Extraction Kit was used to extract genomic DNA from the blood cell samples. V is pared back by 1 base and J by 6 bases, with 14 bases lying between the germline termini. The CDR3 runs 15 residues from the cysteine to the phenylalanine. Only the CDR3 part of the read is kept: 45 bases, read in frame from the first base. CDR1 and CDR2 are read off the germline V gene as SGHRS and YFSETQ. This clone appeared a few times. It has no known antigen specificity. Base qualities are not recorded, but no much larger clone differs from it by a single base.

The library relied on the immunoSEQ multiplex PCR assay. A mixture of 60 forward primers for TCR Vbeta segments and 13 reverse primers for TCR Jbeta segments was used in the multiplex PCR. A multiplex PCR assay on genomic DNA amplified the CDR3 region of rearranged TCR beta genes. The amplified TCR beta libraries were sequenced on the Illumina HiSeq System as 87-base-pair reads. The published analysis was carried out like this. A later analysis tallied roughly 78 million unique TCR beta chains across the approximately 670 repertoires, and approximately 11 million of those chains were shared by two or more donors. Raw reads were error-corrected and collapsed into unique sequences with a nearest-neighbor algorithm that merged closely related sequences to remove PCR and sequencing errors. CDR3 sequences were aligned to IMGT reference sequences to assign V, D and J gene segments. For a sequence to be retained, a match of at least six nucleotides was required to both a V gene segment and a J gene segment. Rearrangements were classified as productive when the CDR3 lacked stop codons and remained in frame with V and J, and all other rearrangements were classified as non-productive. CDR3 was defined according to IMGT convention as the region running from the second conserved V-encoded cysteine to the conserved J-encoded phenylalanine. In an earlier analysis of more than 550 of the donors, sequences lacking an unambiguous match to a single V gene segment were excluded. An earlier analysis of 587 of the donors called V segments functional above 56.7% productive rearrangements and segregating when the between-donor standard deviation exceeded 5%. To diagnose cytomegalovirus status from the catalog of TCR beta chain sequences, a statistical classification framework was built. V and J gene assignment, in a later analysis, came from comparing TCR nucleotide sequences with IMGT/GENE-DB human TR gene sequences. A later analysis assigned CDR3 sequences and most-parsimonious VDJ recombination scenarios with the TCRdist pipeline. In a later analysis, each TCR beta chain was defined by its CDR3 amino acid sequence together with its V-gene family, and reads without a unique V-gene family were excluded. To address suspected cross-contamination and a sequencing artifact, a later analysis removed roughly 640 highly shared, low-generation-probability nucleotide sequences. A later analysis calculated a clonal expansion index for each public chain from normalized within-repertoire ranks of inferred template counts. A later analysis computed generation probabilities with a VDJ recombination model fitted to out-of-frame rearrangements, and checked the results against IGoR. Hypergeometric tests were used in a later analysis to score TCR-TCR, TCR-HLA and TCR-CMV co-occurrence, with a repertoire-size bias correction applied to the TCR pairs. To estimate false discovery rates, a later analysis permuted the HLA or CMV assignments 20 times. In a later analysis, co-occurring TCRs were grouped using DBSCAN, and TCRdist sequence similarity was added for clustering within HLA-allele-positive subsets. Repertoires with fewer than 30,000 or more than 120,000 public chains were left out of co-occurrence clustering, as were four to six repertoires with anomalous nucleotide sharing. What TCRdb holds here is the immuneACCESS table cut down to in-frame rearrangements. Part of the clones is not present; checked against another copy, under half of the missing clones reflect an unresolved V gene, and the others are unexplained. Clone size and V and J calls were adopted from that table, with D and trimming inferred from the DNA. The sample table records about 130,000 clones; 55% to 75% of these occur just once. 2.9% of the sample is in the top ten clones.

The receptor's source is a human donor in good health. The sample consisted of PBMCs. The chain uses TRBV5-1 and TRBJ2-1, with TRBD1 tentatively as D gene (5 bases match). In nucleotides, the sequence is TGCGCCAGCAGCTTGAGGGCAGGGTCGGGCAATGAGCAGTTCTTC. Its amino acids are CASSLRAGSGNEQFF. The CDR3 plus the reference TRBV5-1 and TRBJ2-1 genes for the other parts give the full variable domain: KAGVTQTPRYLIKTRGQQVTLSCSPISGHRSVSWYQQTPGQGLQFLFEYFSETQRNKGNFPGRFSGRQFSNSRSEMNVSTLELGDSALYLCASSLRAGSGNEQFFGPGTRLTVL.